One and the same sample provided the 3 T cell receptor beta chains below, sequenced in a study of response to subunit inactivated influenza vaccine. TCRdb itself ran the RT-PCR reads through MiXCR, one entry per CDR3 protein. In the table there are around 320,000 distinct CDR3 sequences, about 20% of which are singletons. The starting material was PBMCs from blood, obtained less than 22 months after vaccination. The receptors derive from a man aged 50 to 75 who received an inactivated influenza vaccine.

This clonotype was recorded a few times. The V gene is TRBV28, the J gene TRBJ2-2; 8 bases are a match to TRBD2. CDR3 length: 15 amino acids. V shed 6 bases and J 6 bases; nucleotides not matched to a gene: 9. Germline lookup yields CDR1 MDHEN and CDR2 SYDVKM. The CDR3 DNA is TGTGCCAGCAGCCCCGAACTAGCGGACTCCGGGGAGCTGTTTTTT. This gives the protein CASSPELADSGELFF.

The V and J genes are TRBV20-1 and TRBJ1-5, with D tentatively TRBD1 (6 bases). V lost 5 bases, J lost 5 bases, and 16 bases lay in between. Germline CDR1 DFQATT, CDR2 SNEGSKA (reference sequence). The CDR3 extends over 14 amino acids. CDR3 residues: CSAGAGTRDQPQHF. Here the CDR3 DNA reads TGCAGTGCTGGAGCAGGGACACGCGATCAGCCCCAGCATTTT.

The gene calls are TRBV5-6 and TRBJ2-1, with 12 bases identical to TRBD2. CDR3 size: 15 residues. Germline V gene sequence: CDR1 SGHDT, CDR2 YYEEEE. The J segment lost 7 bases and the V segment lost 4 bases, leaving 6 bases of the junction unmatched. In DNA form, the CDR3 reads TGTGCCAGCAGCACCGGGACTAGCGGGTTGAATGAGCAGTTCTTC. Its protein is CASSTGTSGLNEQFF.